This TCR beta chain was recorded in a study of T cells in Graves' hyperthyroidism and ophthalmopathy. The source material, RNA transcripts, was used to amplify TCR beta CDR3 regions. In the first-round RT-PCR of the TCR CDR3, the HTBI primer set was used. TCRdb independently ran MiXCR on the multiplex PCR reads; one entry per CDR3 protein. The sample records 500,000 to 650,000 distinct CDR3 sequences, less than 20% being singletons. There are 16 residues in the CDR3. V was clipped by 3 bases and J by 4 bases; unmatched bases: 8. Germline CDR1 SGHDT, CDR2 YYEEEE. The rearrangement links TRBV5-6 to TRBJ2-2, with 8 bases that match TRBD2. Source material: blood. The receptor was isolated from a man in his forties or fifties with Graves' ophthalmopathy. CDR3 coding DNA: TGTGCCAGCAGCTCGACCGGGACTAGTCCCACCGGGGAGCTGTTTTTT. Residues: CASSSTGTSPTGELFF. Full variable domain (outside the CDR3, taken from reference TRBV5-6 and TRBJ2-2): DAGVTQSPTHLIKTRGQQVTLRCSPKSGHDTVSWYQQALGQGPQFIFQYYEEEERQRGNFPDRFSGHQFPNYSSELNVNALLLGDSALYLCASSSTGTSPTGELFFGEGSRLTVL.